What follows are 32 T cell receptor beta chains derived from one specimen sequenced in a study of shared clonotypes between healthy human individuals. Assay: immunoSEQ multiplex PCR; the TCRdb copy retains only in-frame clones and omits some. The data hold around 240,000 clones, with approximately 65% observed a single time. The specimen was memory CD4+ T cells sorted from blood. The subset is: CD45RA-negative fraction. The receptors derive from a man between 25 and 39 years old in good health.

This clone was counted between two and nine times. V is TRBV4-1 and J is TRBJ1-2; D gene uncertain. Germline values: CDR1 MGHRA, CDR2 YSYEKL. The V end lost 1 base, the J end lost 9 bases, and 15 bases lay between the germline ends. The CDR3 length is 14 residues. The CDR3, as DNA: TGCGCCAGCAGCCAAGGGAACTGGAGGTCGAGCTACACCTTC. It yields the protein CASSQGNWRSSYTF.

This rearrangement joins TRBV18 to TRBJ1-1; D unclear. Trimming took off 2 bases at V and 2 bases at J, with 9 bases between the two ends. The V gene's germline CDR1 is KGHSH and CDR2 LQKENI. The CDR3 is 14 amino acids. CDR3: CASSPSWQNTEAFF. The CDR3 bases are TGTGCCAGCTCACCAAGCTGGCAAAACACTGAAGCTTTCTTT. The variable domain in full, completed from reference TRBV18 and TRBJ1-1, reads NAGVMQNPRHLVRRRGQEARLRCSPMKGHSHVYWYRQLPEEGLKFMVYLQKENIIDESGMPKERFSAEFPKEGPSILRIQQVVRGDSAAYFCASSPSWQNTEAFFGQGTRLTVV.

CDR3 coding DNA: TGTGCCAGCAGGATCTATCCCAACAATGAGCAGTTCTTC. This codes for CASRIYPNNEQFF. The rearrangement links TRBV27 to TRBJ2-1; unclear D gene. Germline loops: CDR1 MNHEY, CDR2 SMNVEV (reference sequence). Trimming removed 6 bases at V and 5 bases at J, with 11 bases between. The CDR3 totals 13 residues.

This chain joins TRBV7-2 and TRBJ1-5; possible D gene TRBD1, 6 bases. The CDR3 has 13 residues. The V gene lost 4 bases and the J gene lost 9 bases, with 13 bases spanning the gap. Per the germline V gene, CDR1 is SGHTA and CDR2 is FQGNSA. CDR3 DNA sequence: TGTGCCAGCAGCTGGGACACCGGAGGGCCCCAGCATTTT. This codes for CASSWDTGGPQHF.

The rearrangement joins TRBV18 to TRBJ1-2; D not resolved. V dropped 6 bases and J dropped 6 bases, with 14 bases sitting between them. The germline CDR1 and CDR2 sequences are KGHSH and LQKENI. The CDR3 contains 13 residues. The CDR3 loop is CASSPGREDGYTF. CDR3 sequence (DNA): TGTGCCAGCTCCCCAGGCAGAGAAGATGGCTACACCTTC.

The genes are TRBV7-9 and TRBJ2-5; TRBD2 aligns across 12 bases. Trimming cost V 5 bases and J 3 bases; bases outside gene matches: 4. Germline assignment: CDR1 SEHNR and CDR2 FQNEAQ (reference sequence). The CDR3 contains 15 residues. The CDR3 sequence is CASSLGLAGEETQYF. CDR3 sequence (DNA): TGTGCCAGCAGCCTGGGACTAGCGGGCGAAGAGACCCAGTACTTC.

Ten or more counts support this clone. The chain recombines TRBV5-1 with TRBJ2-7, with TRBD2 matching 15 bases. V lost 0 bases, J lost 2 bases, and 9 bases stayed unmatched. CDR3 length: 19 residues. Looked up from germline, CDR1 is SGHRS and CDR2 is YFSETQ. The CDR3 loop reads CASSLETGTSGRSTYEQYF. The CDR3 DNA reads TGCGCCAGCAGCTTGGAGACCGGGACTAGCGGGAGGTCCACCTACGAGCAGTACTTC.

The chain is built from TRBV5-4 and TRBJ1-1; 12 bases fit TRBD1. Germline V gene lookup returns CDR1 SGHNT and CDR2 YYREEE (reference sequence). V gave up 3 bases and J gave up 5 bases; unmatched junction bases: 5. The CDR3 is 15 amino acids. CDR3 sequence (DNA): TGTGCCAGCAGCTCCGGGACAGGGGGCAGGACTGAAGCTTTCTTT. It codes for CASSSGTGGRTEAFF. The variable domain in full, with the rest retrieved from reference TRBV5-4 and TRBJ1-1, is ETGVTQSPTHLIKTRGQQVTLRCSSQSGHNTVSWYQQALGQGPQFIFQYYREEENGRGNFPPRFSGLQFPNYSSELNVNALELDDSALYLCASSSGTGGRTEAFFGQGTRLTVV.

The gene calls are TRBV5-1 and TRBJ2-3; D is unresolved. The CDR3 runs 15 residues. The ends were cut back, 0 bases at V and 4 bases at J, with 12 bases in the middle. In germline, CDR1 is SGHRS, CDR2 YFSETQ. The CDR3 here is CASSLATGSADTQYF. In DNA, the CDR3 is TGCGCCAGCAGCTTGGCCACGGGTTCGGCAGATACGCAGTATTTT.

The CDR3, as DNA: TGTGCCAGCAGTGAAACTGAAAGAGGGACAGGGGGTCGGCAGCCCCAGCATTTT. It translates to CASSETERGTGGRQPQHF. The chain carries TRBV6-1 and TRBJ1-5; 11 bases align to TRBD1. Germline values: CDR1 MNHNS, CDR2 SASEGT. The CDR3 covers 18 residues. Trimming cost V 2 bases and J 7 bases; bases outside gene matches: 13.

This clone was counted only a few times. This sequence joins TRBV30 and TRBJ1-5; 7 bases align to TRBD1. The CDR3 loop spans 13 amino acids. Germline CDR1 GTSNPN, CDR2 SVGIG (reference sequence). The V and J ends lost 0 bases and 8 bases, in that order; junction bases with no gene match: 4. CDR3 sequence: CAWSVQGLEPQHF. DNA for the CDR3: TGTGCCTGGAGTGTACAGGGGTTGGAGCCCCAGCATTTT.

CDR3 in DNA: TGTGCCAGCAGCTTAGGGGGGAAGAACACTGAAGCTTTCTTT. Its translation: CASSLGGKNTEAFF. The gene calls are TRBV5-4 and TRBJ1-1; tentatively, D is TRBD1 (6 bases). Germline V gene lookup returns CDR1 SGHNT and CDR2 YYREEE (reference sequence). Trimming took 2 bases from V and 1 from J, leaving 9 bases between them. The CDR3 covers 14 residues.

The rearrangement links TRBV18 to TRBJ1-1, with D possibly TRBD1 on 5 matching bases. Germline CDR1 is KGHSH and CDR2 is LQKENI. The CDR3 length is 15 residues. V was trimmed by 2 bases and J by 5 bases, leaving 15 bases between them. CDR3 sequence reads: CASSPVGGGFTEAFF. DNA for the CDR3: TGTGCCAGCTCACCAGTTGGGGGGGGTTTTACTGAAGCTTTCTTT. The full variable domain, in which reference TRBV18 and TRBJ1-1 provide the parts outside the CDR3, is NAGVMQNPRHLVRRRGQEARLRCSPMKGHSHVYWYRQLPEEGLKFMVYLQKENIIDESGMPKERFSAEFPKEGPSILRIQQVVRGDSAAYFCASSPVGGGFTEAFFGQGTRLTVV.

The chain recombines TRBV7-2 with TRBJ2-7; 14 nucleotides line up with TRBD2. Germline values: CDR1 SGHTA, CDR2 FQGNSA. This CDR3 region has 19 residues. With V trimmed by 1 base and J by 3 bases, 11 bases remained unmatched. The CDR3 DNA sequence: TGTGCCAGCAGCTTAGGTGGCCCCGGGACTAGCGGGAGTGTCTACGAGCAGTACTTC. Amino acid sequence: CASSLGGPGTSGSVYEQYF.

This clone has just a few counts. The CDR3 is CASSLFRLTGGDEQFF. The CDR3, as DNA: TGTGCCAGCAGCTTATTCCGACTGACGGGAGGCGATGAGCAGTTCTTC. The chain carries TRBV11-2 and TRBJ2-1, with TRBD2 identical over 7 bases. From germline, CDR1 is SGHAT and CDR2 FQNNGV. The CDR3 sequence is 16 residues long. V lost 2 bases to trimming and J lost 8 bases; unmatched junction nucleotides: 12.

This chain joins TRBV6-1 and TRBJ2-7, with a possible D match to TRBD2 (6 bases). This CDR3 region has 16 residues. Germline V gene lookup returns CDR1 MNHNS and CDR2 SASEGT. Trimming took 1 base from V and 2 from J, leaving 15 bases between them. The CDR3 loop reads CASSEGALALAYEQYF. The CDR3 nucleotides are TGTGCCAGCAGTGAAGGGGCACTAGCTTTGGCCTACGAGCAGTACTTC.

This clone appeared many times. The chain links TRBV7-8 to TRBJ1-1; a weak D match, TRBD1 (6 bases). CDR1 and CDR2 (germline): SGHVS, FQNEAQ. Trimming stripped 2 bases from V and 1 base from J, with 11 bases between. The CDR3 sequence is 15 residues long. CDR3 DNA sequence: TGTGCCAGCAGCTTAAGGGGGGTCTCGAACACTGAAGCTTTCTTT. This encodes CASSLRGVSNTEAFF.

In this sample, this clone turned up a few times. CDR3 in DNA: TGTGCCAGCAGCCCCACTAGCGGGAGGACCGGGGAGCTGTTTTTT. It yields the protein CASSPTSGRTGELFF. V usage is TRBV5-4 and J usage is TRBJ2-2; 12 nucleotides match TRBD2. Trimming at V came to 4 bases and at J to 5 bases, leaving 3 bases not matched to a gene. This CDR3 is built from 15 residues. The germline V gene encodes CDR1 SGHNT and CDR2 YYREEE (reference sequence).

The CDR3 here is CASSQRAGEQYF. Written as DNA, the CDR3 is TGCGCCAGCAGCCAAAGGGCGGGCGAGCAGTACTTC. The V and J genes are TRBV4-3 and TRBJ2-7, with D perhaps matching TRBD2 (5 bases). Per germline, CDR1 LGHNA and CDR2 YSLEER. V lost 2 bases to trimming and J lost 6 bases, with 8 bases between them. The CDR3 has 12 amino acids.

CDR3 in amino acids: CASSPLNPGLAPNEQFF. CDR3 nucleotide sequence: TGTGCCAGCTCACCGTTAAACCCGGGACTAGCGCCCAATGAGCAGTTCTTC. The chain recombines TRBV18 with TRBJ2-1, with 10 bases lining up with TRBD2. The junction had 11 bases not matched to a gene; V was cut back by 3 bases and J by 6 bases. The CDR3 loop spans 17 amino acids. Looked up from germline, CDR1 is KGHSH and CDR2 is LQKENI.

This sequence joins TRBV4-1 and TRBJ2-3, with 15 bases fitting TRBD2. The CDR3 runs 17 residues. Germline V gene lookup returns CDR1 MGHRA and CDR2 YSYEKL. With 1 base clipped from V and 3 bases from J, the junction kept 2 bases outside the gene matches. This CDR3 is CASSQGGLAGGTDTQYF. In DNA form, the CDR3 reads TGCGCCAGCAGCCAAGGGGGACTAGCGGGAGGTACAGATACGCAGTATTTT.

This clone has more than one count but fewer than ten. The rearrangement joins TRBV5-5 to TRBJ2-7; D is undetermined. CDR3 length: 14 amino acids. Germline V CDR1 and CDR2: SGHKS, YYEKEE (reference sequence). The V end was cut by 3 bases, the J end by 5 bases, with 15 bases between. In DNA form, the CDR3 reads TGTGCCAGCAGCTCCCTGTTTTTTTCGGACGAGCAGTACTTC. Translating gives CASSSLFFSDEQYF.

The CDR3 spells CASSSRLAGGNNEQFF. CDR3 nucleotides: TGTGCCAGCAGTTCCCGACTAGCGGGAGGGAACAATGAGCAGTTCTTC. J is TRBJ2-1 and V is TRBV5-4; TRBD2 matches 14 bases. The CDR3 has 16 residues. J was trimmed by 5 bases and V by 5 bases; bases with no gene match: 6. The germline gives CDR1 SGHNT, CDR2 YYREEE (reference sequence).

This sequence joins TRBV18 and TRBJ1-2; 10 bases match TRBD1. Germline V gives CDR1 KGHSH, CDR2 LQKENI. The V gene end was trimmed by 0 bases and the J gene end by 8 bases; junction bases not matched to a gene: 6. This CDR3 is 15 amino acids long. DNA of the CDR3: TGTGCCAGCTCACCACCCGGACAGGGGGAAGGAGGCTACACCTTC. Translating it yields CASSPPGQGEGGYTF. The full variable domain, its missing parts supplied by reference TRBV18 and TRBJ1-2, is NAGVMQNPRHLVRRRGQEARLRCSPMKGHSHVYWYRQLPEEGLKFMVYLQKENIIDESGMPKERFSAEFPKEGPSILRIQQVVRGDSAAYFCASSPPGQGEGGYTFGSGTRLTVV.

The chain links TRBV11-2 to TRBJ2-4; 7 bases align to TRBD2. Germline V gene data show CDR1 as SGHAT and CDR2 as FQNNGV. The CDR3 sequence is 16 residues long. Unmatched junction bases numbered 4, after V lost 1 base and J lost 1 base. Here the CDR3 reads CASSLVGGPAKNIQYF. DNA of the CDR3: TGTGCCAGCAGCTTAGTGGGAGGGCCTGCCAAAAACATTCAGTACTTC.

This clone was seen a handful of times. V is TRBV2 and J is TRBJ1-4; D perhaps matches TRBD1 (6 bases). The V gene lost 7 bases and the J gene lost 5 bases, with 17 bases spanning the gap. CDR3 length: 15 residues. Germline values: CDR1 SNHLY, CDR2 FYNNEI. CDR3 sequence reads: CASKIGRGRNEKLFF. CDR3 DNA sequence: TGTGCCAGCAAGATCGGCCGGGGGCGCAATGAAAAACTGTTTTTT. The full variable domain, its missing parts supplied by reference TRBV2 and TRBJ1-4, is EPEVTQTPSHQVTQMGQEVILRCVPISNHLYFYWYRQILGQKVEFLVSFYNNEISEKSEIFDDQFSVERPDGSNFTLKIRSTKLEDSAMYFCASKIGRGRNEKLFFGSGTQLSVL.

This clone appeared a few times. The CDR3: CASSSGPWNTEAFF. CDR3 coding DNA: TGTGCCAGCAGTTCCGGGCCCTGGAACACTGAAGCTTTCTTT. V is TRBV28 and J is TRBJ1-1; no firm D call. The germline V and J ends were trimmed by 4 bases and 1 base, with 10 bases remaining between them. The CDR3 runs 14 residues. The germline V gene encodes CDR1 MDHEN and CDR2 SYDVKM. Full variable domain (remainder filled in from reference TRBV28 and TRBJ1-1): DVKVTQSSRYLVKRTGEKVFLECVQDMDHENMFWYRQDPGLGLRLIYFSYDVKMKEKGDIPEGYSVSREKKERFSLILESASTNQTSMYLCASSSGPWNTEAFFGQGTRLTVV.

The V and J genes are TRBV19 and TRBJ2-7; perhaps TRBD1 as D (6 bases). The CDR3 is 14 amino acids. Germline lookup yields CDR1 LNHDA and CDR2 SQIVND (reference sequence). The ends were cut back, 6 bases at V and 1 base at J, with 13 bases in the middle. The CDR3 loop reads CASSRGHNSYEQYF. DNA for the CDR3: TGTGCCAGTAGCCGGGGACATAATTCCTACGAGCAGTACTTC.

This clone was seen ten or more times. The chain recombines TRBV19 with TRBJ2-3, with D hard to call. Germline V gives CDR1 LNHDA, CDR2 SQIVND (reference sequence). The CDR3 is made up of 11 amino acids. V dropped 5 bases and J dropped 6 bases, with 6 bases sitting between them. CDR3 in amino acids: CASSATDTQYF. As DNA, the CDR3 is TGTGCCAGTAGTGCCACCGATACGCAGTATTTT. The full variable domain, with the rest looked up from reference TRBV19 and TRBJ2-3, is DGGITQSPKYLFRKEGQNVTLSCEQNLNHDAMYWYRQDPGQGLRLIYYSQIVNDFQKGDIAEGYSVSREKKESFPLTVTSAQKNPTAFYLCASSATDTQYFGPGTRLTVL.

This clone appeared once. The chain links TRBV10-3 to TRBJ2-2; D might be TRBD2 (5 bases). In germline, CDR1 is ENHRY, CDR2 SYGVKD. The CDR3 runs to 16 residues. V dropped 3 bases and J dropped 6 bases, with 17 bases sitting between them. CDR3 protein: CAISENSVKLAGELFF. In DNA, the CDR3 is TGTGCCATCAGTGAAAATAGCGTGAAACTTGCCGGGGAGCTGTTTTTT.

In this sample, this clone turned up a few times. The gene calls are TRBV18 and TRBJ2-5; no reliable D call. CDR3 length equals 13 residues. V lost 3 bases, J lost 5 bases, and 10 bases lay in between. Germline lookup yields CDR1 KGHSH and CDR2 LQKENI. In DNA form, the CDR3 reads TGTGCCAGCTCACCTGTCGACCTTGAGACCCAGTACTTC. This translates into CASSPVDLETQYF.

The V and J genes are TRBV28 and TRBJ2-7, with 10 nucleotides matching TRBD2. The CDR3 extends over 18 amino acids. From germline, CDR1 is MDHEN and CDR2 SYDVKM. V trimming: 7 bases; J trimming: 4 bases; junction bases outside the gene matches: 19. The CDR3 protein is CASTLGAGLAGDGYEQYF. CDR3 DNA: TGTGCCAGCACCCTAGGGGCGGGGCTAGCGGGAGACGGGTACGAGCAGTACTTC.